This T cell receptor (beta chain) is drawn from a study of blood T cell repertoires in COVID-19. On the study more broadly: The United States, Italy and Spain provided the acute and convalescent COVID-19 samples. Nucleic acid was either cDNA or gDNA, and it came from T cells, B-cell-depleted T cells, or PBMCs.

Per the original data handling: For nucleated cells, counts were estimated from reference gene primer amplification. Using immunoSEQ multiplex PCR, the repertoire was profiled, and TCRdb retains in-frame clones only, with some absent. That table gives V, J and clone size, and the DNA gave D and trimming. The repertoire has about 120,000 clones, around nine tenths of them found once; the top ten carry roughly 2.2%. This clonotype originated in a woman between 50 and 59 years old with acute or convalescent COVID-19. The material sequenced was peripheral blood.

The CDR3 DNA is TGTGCCAGCAGTTACTCGGGGAGGGGGGGCACTGAAGCTTTCTTT. It encodes CASSYSGRGGTEAFF. The rearrangement joins TRBV6-5 to TRBJ1-1; TRBD1 is a possible D gene (6 bases). Germline V gene lookup returns CDR1 MNHEY and CDR2 SVGAGI. V was pared by 0 bases and J by 4 bases, with 12 bases between. CDR3 length: 15 residues.